The 16 T cell receptor beta chains below were found in one sample sequenced in a study of shared T cell receptors in the human thymus. Data came from immunoSEQ multiplex PCR; TCRdb stores just in-frame clones and leaves some out. Among about 380,000 clones listed, about 95% were seen once. The sequenced sample was thymocytes. These receptors all come from a human donor.

The chain carries TRBV27 and TRBJ2-2; 7 nucleotides align to TRBD1. J lost 7 bases, V lost 4 bases, and 6 bases had no gene match. This CDR3 region has 14 residues. Germline V lookup: CDR1 MNHEY, CDR2 SMNVEV (reference sequence). CDR3 coding DNA: TGTGCCAGCAGTTCTACAGGGGCCGGCGGGGAGCTGTTTTTT. Amino acid sequence: CASSSTGAGGELFF.

The chain carries TRBV28 and TRBJ2-5; 11 bases match TRBD1. CDR3 size: 16 residues. Germline CDR1 MDHEN, CDR2 SYDVKM. The J segment lost 5 bases and the V segment lost 3 bases, leaving 8 bases of the junction unmatched. For the CDR3, the DNA is TGTGCCAGCAGTTTGGCAGGACAGGGGGCGGGGGAGACCCAGTACTTC. Protein product: CASSLAGQGAGETQYF.

This sequence joins TRBV29-1 and TRBJ2-7, with D perhaps given as TRBD1 or TRBD2 (6 bases each). The CDR3 sequence is 16 residues long. The V gene lost 3 bases and the J gene lost 4 bases, with 22 bases spanning the gap. Looked up from germline, CDR1 is SQVTM and CDR2 is ANQGSEA. The CDR3 is CSVDTPTPGAKYEQYF. The CDR3 DNA sequence: TGCAGCGTTGATACCCCGACCCCGGGGGCTAAGTACGAGCAGTACTTC.

This CDR3 reads CASSQRQNNQPQHF. The CDR3 bases are TGCGCCAGCAGCCAACGGCAGAACAATCAGCCCCAGCATTTT. The chain uses TRBV4-3 and TRBJ1-5, with D unclear. The CDR3 spans 14 residues. Trimming stripped 2 bases from V and 3 bases from J, with 8 bases between. Germline V lookup: CDR1 LGHNA, CDR2 YSLEER.

There are a few counts of this clone. The gene calls are TRBV6-4 and TRBJ1-3, with D uncertain. From germline, CDR1 is MRHNA and CDR2 SNTAGT. V lost 3 bases to trimming and J lost 1 base, with 19 bases between them. This CDR3 has 18 amino acids. CDR3 in DNA: TGTGCCAGCAGTGAAATTTTGTTGTTGGCGCCATCTGGAAACACCATATATTTT. Translation: CASSEILLLAPSGNTIYF.

This chain connects TRBV27 to TRBJ1-2; a weak D match, TRBD1 (6 bases). Looked up from germline, CDR1 is MNHEY and CDR2 is SMNVEV (reference sequence). The CDR3 has 13 amino acids. Trimming removed 3 bases from V and 4 bases from J, with 9 bases in between. The CDR3 loop reads CASSFQGTYGYTF. CDR3 nucleotide sequence: TGTGCCAGCAGTTTTCAGGGGACCTATGGCTACACCTTC.

V usage is TRBV5-4 and J usage is TRBJ2-1; 13 positions agree with TRBD2. The CDR3 has 17 amino acids. Germline lookup yields CDR1 SGHNT and CDR2 YYREEE (reference sequence). V was pared by 0 bases and J by 8 bases, with 8 bases of the junction left unmatched. As DNA, the CDR3 is TGTGCCAGCAGCTTGGAAACTAGCGGGAGGGCAAGGGATGAGCAGTTCTTC. As protein: CASSLETSGRARDEQFF.

In DNA form, the CDR3 reads TGCAGTGCTGTGCCGGACAGGTACTTC. Translating it yields CSAVPDRYF. The genes are TRBV20-1 and TRBJ2-7; D is possibly TRBD1 (6 bases). Trimming pared 5 bases from V and 12 bases from J, leaving 11 bases between. Looked up from germline, CDR1 is DFQATT and CDR2 is SNEGSKA (reference sequence). CDR3 length: 9 amino acids.

The chain recombines TRBV27 with TRBJ2-3, with D perhaps given as TRBD1 or TRBD2 (6 bases each). The CDR3 extends over 13 amino acids. Germline V lookup: CDR1 MNHEY, CDR2 SMNVEV (reference sequence). Deletions cut 2 bases from V and 4 bases from J, with 7 bases between. The CDR3 region has the DNA TGTGCCAGCAGTTTAAGGGGGGCAGATACGCAGTATTTT. It yields the protein CASSLRGADTQYF.

This clone is a singleton in its sample. The genes are TRBV13 and TRBJ2-1, with 11 bases that match TRBD1. The CDR3 is made up of 20 amino acids. Germline V gene lookup returns CDR1 PRHDT and CDR2 FYEKMQ (reference sequence). The V gene end was trimmed by 4 bases and the J gene end by 6 bases; junction bases not matched to a gene: 20. In DNA form, the CDR3 reads TGTGCCAGCAGCTCCCGACGGACAGGGGGCTCGGCTAGCGGGACCAATGAGCAGTTCTTC. Its protein product is CASSSRRTGGSASGTNEQFF.

The chain is built from TRBV2 and TRBJ2-6; D call uncertain. This CDR3 is built from 19 residues. Trimming removed 5 bases from V and 0 bases from J, with 20 bases in between. CDR1 is SNHLY and CDR2 is FYNNEI in the germline V gene. CDR3 amino acids: CASSLPGGIIRSGANVLTF. CDR3 sequence (DNA): TGTGCCAGCAGTTTACCGGGTGGGATCATTCGCTCTGGGGCCAACGTCCTGACTTTC.

This sequence joins TRBV19 and TRBJ1-2; the D is unclear. Germline V gene lookup returns CDR1 LNHDA and CDR2 SQIVND (reference sequence). The CDR3 runs 17 residues. The germline V and J ends were trimmed by 3 bases and 6 bases, with 23 bases remaining between them. CDR3 residues: CASSMRSRHTREDGYTF. Here the CDR3 DNA reads TGTGCCAGTAGTATGAGATCTCGACACACCCGAGAGGATGGCTACACCTTC.

The CDR3 DNA reads as TGTGCCAGCAGCTTATTCCAGGGGGCATTAGCGGGTGCGATGCAGTACTTC. Translation gives CASSLFQGALAGAMQYF. V and J are TRBV7-9 and TRBJ2-7; TRBD1 might be the D (8 bases). The CDR3 contains 17 residues. V dropped 2 bases and J dropped 9 bases, with 26 bases sitting between them. CDR1 and CDR2 from the germline V gene are SEHNR and FQNEAQ (reference sequence).

This clone was seen a few times. The V call is TRBV15, the J call TRBJ1-1, with D unclear. V was cut by 4 bases and J by 5 bases, with 11 bases left in between. From germline, CDR1 is LNHNV and CDR2 YYDKDF (reference sequence). The CDR3 is made up of 13 amino acids. The chain's CDR3 is CATSTRTGTEAFF. For the CDR3, the DNA is TGTGCCACCAGCACTAGGACGGGAACTGAAGCTTTCTTT.

This rearrangement joins TRBV5-1 to TRBJ2-7; D is possibly TRBD2 (6 bases). CDR3 length: 16 amino acids. CDR1 is SGHRS, CDR2 YFSETQ, per germline. V was trimmed by 0 bases and J by 3 bases, leaving 16 bases between them. CDR3 residues: CASSLGFRGTRYEQYF. The DNA of the CDR3 is TGCGCCAGCAGCTTGGGTTTTCGCGGGACCCGCTACGAGCAGTACTTC.

The chain combines TRBV7-2 with TRBJ1-1, with D unresolved. This CDR3 comprises 15 residues. CDR1 and CDR2 from the germline V gene are SGHTA and FQGNSA. Trimming pared 4 bases from V and 3 bases from J, leaving 15 bases between. CDR3 sequence: CASSSREERYTEAFF. The CDR3 bases are TGTGCCAGCAGCTCCCGAGAAGAGAGGTACACTGAAGCTTTCTTT.